This T cell receptor beta chain was sequenced for a study of blood T cells in healthy people across ages. Germline assignment: CDR1 DFQATT and CDR2 SNEGSKA (reference sequence). J was trimmed by 2 bases and V by 6 bases; bases with no gene match: 10. This CDR3 is 15 amino acids long. Combining a sample-barcoded 5' primer with a J-beta primer mix, a second PCR ran for about 7 to 12 cycles. TCRdb processed the 5' RACE reads anew with MiXCR; each CDR3 protein has one entry. Among more than 900,000 distinct CDR3 sequences listed, approximately 25% were seen once. These data are also associated with another study on T cells of mothers and their children. From that report: Within related and unrelated pairs, thymic selection shapes TCR recombination output in a similar way. Biologically related mothers and children overlapped slightly more than unrelated pairs, a non-significant difference.

The receptor comes from a girl under 10 years old in good health. This rearrangement joins TRBV20-1 to TRBJ1-1; the match to TRBD1 covers 9 bases. Input material: blood. The CDR3 DNA sequence: TGCAGTGCGAGCACTGGGACAGGGTTCAACACTGAAGCTTTCTTT. The encoded protein is CSASTGTGFNTEAFF.